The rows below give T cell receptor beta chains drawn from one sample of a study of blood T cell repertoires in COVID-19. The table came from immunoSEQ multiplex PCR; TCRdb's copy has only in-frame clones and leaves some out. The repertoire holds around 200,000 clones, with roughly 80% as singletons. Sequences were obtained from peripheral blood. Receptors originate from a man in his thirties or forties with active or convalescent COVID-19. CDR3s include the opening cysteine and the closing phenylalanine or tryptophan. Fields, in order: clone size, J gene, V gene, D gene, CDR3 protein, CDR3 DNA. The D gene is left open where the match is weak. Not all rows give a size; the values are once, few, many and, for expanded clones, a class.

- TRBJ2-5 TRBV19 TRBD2 CASSIERGLAETQYF TGTGCCAGTAGTATAGAGAGGGGACTAGCAGAGACCCAGTACTTC
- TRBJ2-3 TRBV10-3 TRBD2 CAIRGAQASSGRSTDTQYF TGTGCCATCAGGGGAGCACAAGCTTCTAGCGGGAGGAGCACAGATACGCAGTATTTT
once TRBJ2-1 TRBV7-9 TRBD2 CASTLSGSGGNEQFF TGTGCCAGCACCCTCAGCGGGAGTGGGGGGAATGAGCAGTTCTTC
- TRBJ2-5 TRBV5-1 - CASKEAPLETQYF TGCGCCAGCAAGGAGGCTCCATTAGAGACCCAGTACTTC
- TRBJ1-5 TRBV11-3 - CASSQELGDSNQPQHF TGTGCCAGCAGCCAAGAGTTAGGGGATAGCAATCAGCCCCAGCATTTT
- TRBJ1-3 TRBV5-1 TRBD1 CASSTFGDSSGNTIYF TGCGCCAGCAGCACTTTTGGGGACAGCTCTGGAAACACCATATATTTT
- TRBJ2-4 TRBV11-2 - CASSPHSGREAKNIQYF TGTGCCAGCAGCCCCCATTCAGGGCGGGAAGCCAAAAACATTCAGTACTTC
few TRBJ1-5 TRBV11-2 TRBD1 CASSSQGNQPQHF TGTGCCAGCAGCTCACAGGGGAATCAGCCCCAGCATTTT
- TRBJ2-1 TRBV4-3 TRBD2 CASSQAGLAGGAYNEQFF TGCGCCAGCAGCCAAGCCGGACTAGCGGGAGGGGCCTACAATGAGCAGTTCTTC
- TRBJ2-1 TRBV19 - CASSIEIRTDEQFF TGTGCCAGTAGTATAGAGATCAGGACAGATGAGCAGTTCTTC
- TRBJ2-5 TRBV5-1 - CASSLGVQAGETQYF TGCGCCAGCAGCTTGGGGGTCCAGGCAGGAGAGACCCAGTACTTC
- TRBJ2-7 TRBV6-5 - CASSYGWQGNEQYF TGTGCCAGCAGTTACGGTTGGCAGGGTAACGAGCAGTACTTC
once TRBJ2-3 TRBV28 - CASSPTLGLGGADTQYF TGTGCCAGCAGTCCCACCCTAGGACTAGGGGGAGCAGATACGCAGTATTTT
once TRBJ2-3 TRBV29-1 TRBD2 CSGASGGRDTQYF TGCAGCGGGGCTAGCGGGGGTAGGGATACGCAGTATTTT
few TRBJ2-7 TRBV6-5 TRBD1 CASSPWDRGYEQYF TGTGCCAGCAGTCCGTGGGACAGGGGGTACGAGCAGTACTTC
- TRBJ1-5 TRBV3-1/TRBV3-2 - CASSQARGLSNQPQHF TGTGCCAGCAGCCAAGCTCGGGGATTGAGCAATCAGCCCCAGCATTTT
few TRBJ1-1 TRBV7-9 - CASGVRGTEAFF TGTGCCAGCGGGGTACGGGGCACTGAAGCTTTCTTT
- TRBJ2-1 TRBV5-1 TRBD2 CASSLSAGGYNEQFF TGCGCCAGCAGCTTGTCGGCGGGAGGTTACAATGAGCAGTTCTTC
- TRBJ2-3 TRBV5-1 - CASSFRGEDTQYF TGCGCCAGCAGCTTTAGGGGTGAAGATACGCAGTATTTT
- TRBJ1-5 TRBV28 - CASSLGQPQHF TGTGCCAGCAGCCTCGGGCAGCCCCAGCATTTT
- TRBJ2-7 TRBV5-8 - CASSHRDTRSYEQYF TGTGCCAGCAGCCATCGGGACACGCGCTCCTACGAGCAGTACTTC
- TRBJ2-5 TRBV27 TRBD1 CASATGPLGETQYF TGTGCCAGCGCGACAGGGCCCCTGGGAGAGACCCAGTACTTC
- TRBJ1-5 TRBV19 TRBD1 CASSRQGIMANQPQHF TGTGCCAGTAGTCGACAGGGAATAATGGCCAATCAGCCCCAGCATTTT
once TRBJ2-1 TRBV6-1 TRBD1 CASSEWGGQGSYNEQFF TGTGCCAGCAGTGAATGGGGGGGACAGGGGAGCTACAATGAGCAGTTCTTC
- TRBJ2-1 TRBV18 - CASSPQGNEQFF TGTGCCAGCTCACCTCAGGGGAATGAGCAGTTCTTC
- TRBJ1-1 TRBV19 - CASSIGTWHTEAFF TGTGCCAGTAGTATAGGAACATGGCACACTGAAGCTTTCTTT
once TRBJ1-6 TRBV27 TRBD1 CASSYDREMGSPLHF TGTGCCAGCAGTTACGACAGGGAAATGGGTTCACCCCTCCACTTT
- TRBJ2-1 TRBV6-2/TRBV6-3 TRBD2 CASSSEGLAINNEQFF TGTGCCAGCAGTTCGGAGGGACTAGCGATAAACAATGAGCAGTTCTTC
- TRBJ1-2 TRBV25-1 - CASKGTPNYGYTF TGTGCCAGCAAGGGGACACCTAACTATGGCTACACCTTC
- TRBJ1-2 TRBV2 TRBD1 CASSTGDTGYTF TGTGCCAGCAGCACAGGGGACACCGGCTACACCTTC
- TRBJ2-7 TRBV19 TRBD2 CASSIEPRASGKEAYEQYF TGTGCCAGTAGTATAGAACCCCGGGCTAGCGGGAAGGAGGCCTACGAGCAGTACTTC
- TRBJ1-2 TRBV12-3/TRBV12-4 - CASGGGLNYGYTF TGTGCCAGCGGCGGGGGACTTAACTATGGCTACACCTTC
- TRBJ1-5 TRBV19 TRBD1 CASSASGGGNQPQHF TGTGCCAGTAGCGCCTCAGGGGGCGGCAATCAGCCCCAGCATTTT
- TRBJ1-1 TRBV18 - CASSPRSGPNTEAFF TGTGCCAGCTCACCACGGTCAGGGCCGAACACTGAAGCTTTCTTT
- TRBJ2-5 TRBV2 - CASCGQGGETQYF TGTGCCAGCTGTGGTCAGGGAGGAGAGACCCAGTACTTC